One and the same sample provided the 21 T cell receptor beta chains below, sequenced in a study of blood T cell repertoires in COVID-19. Assay: immunoSEQ multiplex PCR; the TCRdb copy retains only in-frame clones and omits some. The table includes some 300,000 clones, around 90% detected once. The sequenced sample consisted of PBMCs or T cells enriched from blood (not recorded which). Receptors originate from a woman aged 18-35 years with acute COVID-19.

The gene calls are TRBV3-1 (or the pseudogene TRBV3-2) and TRBJ2-1; 8 nucleotides line up with TRBD2. The CDR3 is made up of 12 amino acids. V lost 1 base, J lost 15 bases, and 5 bases stayed unmatched. The germline gives CDR1 LGHDT, CDR2 YNNKEL (reference sequence). CDR3 region: CASSQAGTRWFF. CDR3 bases: TGTGCCAGCAGCCAAGCAGGGACTAGGTGGTTCTTC.

J is TRBJ1-1 and V is TRBV10-3; D is undetermined. The CDR3 sequence is 15 residues long. CDR1 ENHRY and CDR2 SYGVKD come from the germline V gene. The V gene lost 2 bases and the J gene lost 0 bases, with 10 bases spanning the gap. CDR3 DNA sequence: TGTGCCATCAGTGAGCAGGAGGGAGTGAACACTGAAGCTTTCTTT. The encoded protein is CAISEQEGVNTEAFF.

The J gene is TRBJ2-5, the V gene TRBV5-1, with D tentatively TRBD2 (5 bases). V was pared by 4 bases and J by 7 bases, with 14 bases between. Germline loops: CDR1 SGHRS, CDR2 YFSETQ. The CDR3 contains 13 residues. As DNA, the CDR3 is TGCGCCAGCAGCCAGGAGGCCTGGGGGACCCAGTACTTC. Encoded protein: CASSQEAWGTQYF.

This chain uses TRBV4-2 with TRBJ2-1, with 8 bases fitting TRBD2. CDR1 LGHNA and CDR2 YNFKEQ come from the germline V gene. The CDR3 has 15 amino acids. J was trimmed by 2 bases and V by 0 bases; bases with no gene match: 0. The CDR3 here is CASSQEAGAYNEQFF. CDR3 DNA sequence: TGTGCCAGCAGCCAAGAAGCGGGAGCCTACAATGAGCAGTTCTTC.

The chain has TRBV7-9 and TRBJ2-2; D may be TRBD2 (6 bases). V gave up 2 bases and J gave up 7 bases, with 11 bases separating them. Looked up from germline, CDR1 is SEHNR and CDR2 is FQNEAQ (reference sequence). CDR3 size: 14 residues. CDR3 in amino acids: CASSLSGGRGELFF. As DNA, the CDR3 is TGTGCCAGCAGCTTAAGTGGAGGGCGCGGGGAGCTGTTTTTT.

This chain uses TRBV14 with TRBJ1-2; 9 bases are shared with TRBD1. Germline CDR1 is SGHDN and CDR2 is FVKESK. Trimming removed 4 bases from V and 12 bases from J; junction bases left unmatched: 9. The CDR3 runs 13 residues. The CDR3 loop is CASSPSGTGLNTF. For the CDR3, the DNA is TGTGCCAGCAGCCCTTCCGGGACAGGGCTGAACACCTTC.

The chain links TRBV6-5 to TRBJ2-5, with D uncertain. CDR3 length: 13 residues. CDR1 is MNHEY and CDR2 is SVGAGI in the germline V gene. Between the trimmed V and J ends, which lost 2 bases and 3 bases, there was a span of 7 bases. The CDR3 nucleotides read TGTGCCAGCAGTTACCTGGGCGAAGAGACCCAGTACTTC. Amino acids: CASSYLGEETQYF.

The V call is TRBV27, the J call TRBJ2-1; 13 bases fit TRBD2. The CDR3 contains 15 residues. V was clipped by 5 bases and J by 8 bases; unmatched bases: 6. Per the germline V gene, CDR1 is MNHEY and CDR2 is SMNVEV (reference sequence). The CDR3 nucleotides are TGTGCCAGCAGTCCACTAGCGGGAGGGCCGGATGAGCAGTTCTTC. It encodes CASSPLAGGPDEQFF.

This clone was seen a single time. The CDR3 reads CASSLHQGADGYTF. The DNA for the CDR3 is TGTGCCAGCAGTTTACATCAGGGGGCGGATGGCTACACCTTC. The J gene is TRBJ1-2, the V gene TRBV28, with 8 bases matching TRBD1. The germline CDR1 and CDR2 sequences are MDHEN and SYDVKM. The V segment lost 2 bases and the J segment 6 bases; nucleotides outside the gene matches: 5. The CDR3 runs to 14 residues.

J is TRBJ2-3 and V is TRBV24-1, with D possibly TRBD2 on 5 matching bases. This CDR3 has 12 residues. From germline, CDR1 is KGHDR and CDR2 SFDVKD. The V gene lost 7 bases and the J gene lost 6 bases, with 10 bases spanning the gap. CDR3 loop: CATRNREDTQYF. The CDR3, as DNA: TGTGCCACCAGGAATAGGGAGGATACGCAGTATTTT.

This rearrangement joins TRBV7-2 to TRBJ2-2; D is unclear. The CDR3 runs 15 residues. The germline V gene has CDR1 SGHTA and CDR2 FQGNSA. V was pared by 4 bases and J by 2 bases, with 11 bases between. The CDR3 nucleotides read TGTGCCAGCAGCTCTGGTACCTACAACACCGGGGAGCTGTTTTTT. As protein: CASSSGTYNTGELFF. Full variable domain (rest looked up from reference TRBV7-2 and TRBJ2-2): GAGVSQSPSNKVTEKGKDVELRCDPISGHTALYWYRQSLGQGLEFLIYFQGNSAPDKSGLPSDRFSAERTGGSVSTLTIQRTQQEDSAVYLCASSSGTYNTGELFFGEGSRLTVL.

This chain joins TRBV5-1 and TRBJ2-1; D unclear. With 0 bases removed from V and 5 bases from J, the gap between germline ends came to 15 bases. Germline assignment: CDR1 SGHRS and CDR2 YFSETQ. The CDR3 sequence is 16 residues long. As DNA, the CDR3 is TGCGCCAGCAGCTTGGTTTCGGGTCCTCCCAACAATGAGCAGTTCTTC. Its protein is CASSLVSGPPNNEQFF.

This rearrangement joins TRBV2 to TRBJ1-2; no definite D call. With 2 bases removed from V and 8 bases from J, the gap between germline ends came to 15 bases. The CDR3 is 14 amino acids. CDR1 and CDR2 (germline): SNHLY, FYNNEI. The CDR3 DNA reads TGTGCCAGCAGTGAAAATCGGAGGGTTTCGGGCTACACCTTC. Protein: CASSENRRVSGYTF.

This chain links TRBV18 with TRBJ2-3; 7 bases fit TRBD2. Germline lookup yields CDR1 KGHSH and CDR2 LQKENI. The CDR3 consists of 16 residues. V gave up 1 base and J gave up 3 bases; unmatched junction bases: 7. DNA for the CDR3: TGTGCCAGCTCACCACTTTCGCGGGGGAGAACAGATACGCAGTATTTT. It encodes CASSPLSRGRTDTQYF.

The V call is TRBV5-6, the J call TRBJ1-5; D is uncertain. The ends were cut back, 0 bases at V and 4 bases at J, with 8 bases in the middle. The CDR3 spans 14 residues. Germline V CDR1 and CDR2: SGHDT, YYEEEE. The DNA of the CDR3 is TGTGCCAGCAGCTTGGGGCGGGTAAATCAGCCCCAGCATTTT. Protein sequence: CASSLGRVNQPQHF.

This clone was counted only a few times. The chain uses TRBV19 and TRBJ2-2, with D unresolved. CDR3 length equals 12 residues. V gave up 8 bases and J gave up 3 bases, with 7 bases separating them. CDR1 LNHDA and CDR2 SQIVND come from the germline V gene (reference sequence). The CDR3 region is CASPSYTGELFF. The CDR3 nucleotides are TGTGCCAGTCCGAGCTACACCGGGGAGCTGTTTTTT.

This clone was seen just once. J is TRBJ1-6 and V is TRBV7-9; D ambiguous. The length of the CDR3 is 17 residues. Per germline, CDR1 SEHNR and CDR2 FQNEAQ (reference sequence). Between the trimmed V and J ends, which lost 6 bases and 0 bases, there was a span of 15 bases. The CDR3 nucleotides are TGTGCCAGCAGTAATAGCGGGGAATTCTCCTATAATTCACCCCTCCACTTT. Protein product: CASSNSGEFSYNSPLHF.

The rearrangement joins TRBV7-9 to TRBJ1-3; a possible D gene is TRBD1 (5 bases). V lost 11 bases and J lost 0, with 17 bases in between. CDR1 SEHNR and CDR2 FQNEAQ come from the germline V gene (reference sequence). This CDR3 has 15 residues. The CDR3 loop is CAGDSTVRSGNTIYF. For the CDR3, the DNA is TGTGCCGGAGACAGTACAGTTCGCTCTGGAAACACCATATATTTT.

The chain links TRBV11-2 to TRBJ2-1, with 8 bases that match TRBD1. Germline CDR1 SGHAT, CDR2 FQNNGV. Losses at the gene ends were 4 bases for V and 4 bases for J; bases not matched to a gene: 9. The CDR3 is 16 amino acids. The CDR3 sequence is CASSSQGQGGYNEQFF. The CDR3 region has the DNA TGTGCCAGCAGCTCTCAAGGACAGGGAGGATACAATGAGCAGTTCTTC.

As DNA, the CDR3 is TGTGCCAGCAGTTTAGCCGGGACAGGGGTTCGGGGGGAGCAGTACTTC. It translates to CASSLAGTGVRGEQYF. This chain uses TRBV28 with TRBJ2-7; 10 nucleotides line up with TRBD1. V lost 2 bases to trimming and J lost 7 bases; unmatched junction nucleotides: 11. This CDR3 is built from 16 residues. Looked up from germline, CDR1 is MDHEN and CDR2 is SYDVKM.

This chain joins TRBV7-2 and TRBJ1-1; tentatively, D is TRBD1 (5 bases). The CDR3 extends over 15 amino acids. The germline V and J ends were trimmed by 5 bases and 1 base, with 14 bases remaining between them. Germline V CDR1 and CDR2: SGHTA, FQGNSA. The DNA of the CDR3 is TGTGCCAGCAGCCCGATGACAGTTTCGAACACTGAAGCTTTCTTT. Residues: CASSPMTVSNTEAFF.